This TCR beta chain was observed in a study of a mutant IDH1 vaccine in newly diagnosed glioma. Study-level background: Former treatment meant radiotherapy, temozolomide, or both; the majority had gotten both.

Stated time point: week 35, safety follow-up. All doses held 300 ug of mutant IDH1 20-mer peptide, with topical imiquimod. New WHO grade 3 or 4 IDH1-mutant, ATRX-lost astrocytomas were present in all donors. The study's findings and limits: Pseudoprogression appeared independent of alterations in top peripheral clonotypes.

The CDR3 loop spans 16 amino acids. Germline V CDR1 and CDR2: GTSNPN, SVGIG (reference sequence). The V and J ends lost 6 bases and 5 bases respectively, with 20 bases between them. Here immunoSEQ multiplex PCR was the method, and the copy in TCRdb shows in-frame clones only, minus some. The sample has around 40,000 clones; approximately 90% are singletons. Of note for this clone: What it binds is unknown.

The sequence derives from a man in his forties with glioma. The specimen comprised PBMCs, sampled from a glioma patient whose treatment included an IDH1 peptide vaccine. The V and J genes are TRBV30 and TRBJ1-6, with D possibly matching TRBD1 (5 bases). CDR3 in amino acids: CACRWGFRDNNSPLHF. CDR3 nucleotides: TGTGCCTGCAGATGGGGTTTCAGGGATAATAATTCACCCCTCCACTTT.